This TCR beta chain came from a study of glioma-infiltrating T cells (dated by TCRdb to 2016 to 2018). Turning to the overall study: The study sequenced TCR alpha- and beta-chain repertoires from glioma tissue, from non-neoplastic brain tissue and from matched peripheral blood mononuclear cells. Each tissue-infiltrating repertoire was compared with the same patient's peripheral blood repertoire to measure divergence between tissue and blood T-cell populations. Three low-grade glioma patients, 7 or 8 primary glioblastoma patients and three non-glioma patients contributing non-neoplastic brain tissue were included in the paired cohort.

TCR alpha and beta CDR3 regions were amplified with the iRepertoire nested amplicon-rescue multiplex PCR (arm-PCR) platform from RNA. For one-step reverse transcription and amplification, about 95-400 ng of tissue mRNA or PBMC total RNA was used as input. Following bead purification, Illumina adapters were added through a secondary multiplex PCR, and the libraries were then gel-purified between 200 and 400 bp. Internal 6-nucleotide barcodes were carried by the libraries and were used for demultiplexing. Sequencing of libraries was performed on an Illumina MiSeq with 2x220 or 2x250 nucleotide paired-end reads. The paper's data handling went like this. Paired reads were merged with FLASH 1.2.11 and aligned to the GRCh37 human genome with BWA-MEM before extracting TRA and TRB reads. For V and J assignment, an IMGT-derived reference of cassette sequences and CDR3 motifs that included pseudogenes was used. Reads were translated in three frames, and productive CDR3s were defined by a C…FGXG motif without stop codons. Unique combinations of V-J cassette pair and CDR3 amino acid sequence were defined as clonotypes. Hamming distance filtering was applied to reads, with thresholds set by the sequence error rate of each sample in mapped regions. TCRdb took the public reads, trimmed them with fastp at Q25, ran MiXCR for clone calling and kept in-frame beta chains. Entries are consolidated by CDR3 protein sequence, retaining the most common genes and DNA. What appears here as the V and J calls and clone size reflects TCRdb's work, not the paper's. For this sample there are 3,200 or so distinct CDR3 sequences; around 86% appear just once. The ten largest clones capture approximately 35% of the sample.

This clonotype was found once. The antigen it recognizes is unknown. Base qualities are missing; no much larger clone stands one base away. Resting on one read, the evidence is weak. This beta chain turned up in a library designed for alpha chains; as an off-target read, its abundance says little. Study-wide findings and limitations: Very few CDR3 sequences were found to be shared between tissue and blood, and this scarcity was attributed to high CDR3 diversity and limited sampling. Small numbers underpinned the group comparisons: roughly eight glioblastoma patients, three low-grade glioma patients and three non-neoplastic patients. VJ-independent divergence between tissue and blood was found to be below expectation in non-neoplastic patients but above expectation in all gliomas, particularly low-grade gliomas.

Based on the germline V gene, the CDR1 and CDR2 sequences are MNHNS and SASEGT. The CDR3 runs 16 residues from the cysteine to the phenylalanine. Only the CDR3 DNA is retained, 48 bases long and in frame from the first base. Relative to germline, V is missing 7 bases and J is missing 7 bases, with 10 bases of the junction outside any gene match. The sample comprised glioma tissue, nonneoplastic brain tissue, or PBMCs (not recorded which). The origin of this receptor is a human donor with low-grade glioma or glioblastoma, undergoing nonglioma brain surgery, or in good health (not recorded which). The chain employs TRBV6-1 and TRBJ2-1, with TRBD2 identical over 13 junction bases. The CDR3 protein: CASTLTSGGAWNEQFF. In nucleotide form, the sequence is TGTGCCAGCACCCTAACTAGCGGGGGGGCCTGGAATGAGCAGTTCTTC.